Listed here are 6 T cell receptor beta chains from one sample, sequenced in a study of CXCR3-negative and CXCR3-positive naive CD8 T cells. Findings and limits, study-wide: When CXCR3-positive naive cells were set against CXCR3-negative naive cells, the former had more hydrophobic TRB CDR3s.

Antigens for these TCRs are unknown. The study made its TRB cDNA libraries by 5' RACE, adding UMI labels. Using the 5' RACE reads, TCRdb records one entry per CDR3 protein without DNA. This sample's table reports fewer than 6,500 distinct CDR3 sequences. Sequences were obtained from naive CXCR3+ CD8+ T cells from blood. Described subset: CD45RO-CCR7+CD27+CD95- naive CD8+ T cells expressing CXCR3 (TNR3+). These receptors all come from a human donor in good health. Some clones in this sample may be carry-over from other donors' samples.

Judged by frequency, this clonotype is medium-sized (0.01 to 0.1%). CDR3 in amino acids: CASSYSIEGNQPQHF. This chain joins TRBV6-6 and TRBJ1-5; TCRdb picks TRBD1, but there is no DNA to check that call. This CDR3 is built from 15 residues. Germline values: CDR1 MNHNY, CDR2 SVGAGI (reference sequence).

The chain is built from TRBV21-1 and TRBJ1-2; TCRdb reports TRBD1, a call that lacks DNA to check it against. TRBV21-1 is a listed pseudogene. CDR3 length: 16 residues. CDR3 in amino acids: CASSKGGHIVPYGYTF.

This rearrangement joins TRBV29-1 to TRBJ1-2; the D call from TCRdb, TRBD1, cannot be confirmed without DNA. The germline gives CDR1 SQVTM, CDR2 ANQGSEA. The CDR3 contains 15 residues. The CDR3 loop reads CSVPQGGGESYGYTF.

This clonotype is medium-sized by frequency. The rearrangement uses TRBV7-3 and TRBJ2-3; absent DNA, TCRdb's TRBD2 call cannot be checked. This CDR3 comprises 15 residues. Germline loops: CDR1 SGHTA, CDR2 FQGTGA. The CDR3 sequence: CASSPFPGTTDTQYF.

Judged by frequency, this clonotype is medium-sized. This chain connects TRBV7-9 to TRBJ1-1. This CDR3 is 12 amino acids long. CDR1 SEHNR and CDR2 FQNEAQ come from the germline V gene (reference sequence). CDR3 sequence: CAVVGMNTEAFF.

This clonotype is labeled medium-sized (0.01 to 0.1%) based on frequency. The chain uses TRBV11-1 and TRBJ2-1; TCRdb picks TRBD2, but there is no DNA to check that call. The CDR3 totals 16 residues. In germline, CDR1 is SGHAT, CDR2 FQDESV (reference sequence). This chain's CDR3 is CASSFGKESGHQEQFF. The full variable domain, rest sourced from reference TRBV11-1 and TRBJ2-1, is EAEVAQSPRYKITEKSQAVAFWCDPISGHATLYWYRQILGQGPELLVQFQDESVVDDSQLPKDRFSAERLKGVDSTLKIQPAELGDSAMYLCASSFGKESGHQEQFFGPGTRLTVL.